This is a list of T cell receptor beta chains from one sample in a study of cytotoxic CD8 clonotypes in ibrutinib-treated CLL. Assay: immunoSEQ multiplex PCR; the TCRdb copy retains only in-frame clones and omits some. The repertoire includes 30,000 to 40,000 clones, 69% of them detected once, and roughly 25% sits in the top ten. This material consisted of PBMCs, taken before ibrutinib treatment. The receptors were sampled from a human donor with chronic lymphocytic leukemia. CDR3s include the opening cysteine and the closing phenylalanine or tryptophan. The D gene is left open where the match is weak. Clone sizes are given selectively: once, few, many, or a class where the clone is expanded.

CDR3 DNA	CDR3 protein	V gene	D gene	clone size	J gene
TGCGCCAGCAGCTCCTCCCGGGGACTAGTGGAGCAGTACTTC	CASSSSRGLVEQYF	TRBV4-1	TRBD2	-	TRBJ2-7
TGTGCCAGCAGTGAACTATGGACAGCCTATGGCTACACCTTC	CASSELWTAYGYTF	TRBV6-1	-	-	TRBJ1-2
TGTGCCAGCAGTTTCAGGGAGTATAATTCACCCCTCCACTTT	CASSFREYNSPLHF	TRBV27	-	-	TRBJ1-6
TGTGCCAGCAGCCTAAAGGACCGCCCAGGAGGAAAACTGTTTTTT	CASSLKDRPGGKLFF	TRBV7-9	-	-	TRBJ1-4
TGTGCCGTCCTACTAGCGGGAACCCACAATGAGCAGTTCTTC	CAVLLAGTHNEQFF	TRBV2	TRBD2	-	TRBJ2-1
TGTGCCATCGGGGGAGATGAGCAGTTCTTC	CAIGGDEQFF	TRBV10-3	-	-	TRBJ2-1
TGTGCCTGGTTTGCAGGGGACACTGAAGCTTTCTTT	CAWFAGDTEAFF	TRBV30	-	few	TRBJ1-1
TGTGCCAGCAGCCCTTTGTTAGCGTTCGAGCAGTACTTC	CASSPLLAFEQYF	TRBV27	-	-	TRBJ2-7
TGTGCCAGCAGCTTCAGGAGGGGCCACGAGCAGTACTTC	CASSFRRGHEQYF	TRBV7-9	-	-	TRBJ2-7
TGCAGCGTTGAAGATCCGATCGGACAGGGTGATAACTATGGCTACACCTTC	CSVEDPIGQGDNYGYTF	TRBV29-1	TRBD1	-	TRBJ1-2
TGTGCCAGCAGTGTTCAGGGGACGTCGTCTGGGGCCAACGTCCTGACTTTC	CASSVQGTSSGANVLTF	TRBV2	-	-	TRBJ2-6
TGTGCCAGCAGTCCACGAAACAATGAGCAGTTCTTC	CASSPRNNEQFF	TRBV6-1	-	-	TRBJ2-1
TGTGCCAGCAGCGCTCGGGACCAAATCTCCTACAATGAGCAGTTCTTC	CASSARDQISYNEQFF	TRBV7-2	-	-	TRBJ2-1
TGTGCCAGCAGGGGGACAGGGGGTTCCTACGAGCAGTACTTC	CASRGTGGSYEQYF	TRBV2	TRBD1	-	TRBJ2-7
TGTGCCAGCAGCCAAGAATGGGGGATGGAGAACACCGGGGAGCTGTTTTTT	CASSQEWGMENTGELFF	TRBV4-2	-	once	TRBJ2-2
TGTGCCAGCAGACCGGGACAGGGCTATAATTCACCCCTCCACTTT	CASRPGQGYNSPLHF	TRBV6-1	TRBD1	-	TRBJ1-6
TGTGCCAGCAGCCTCCTGGGGGGGAGTAATGAAAAACTGTTTTTT	CASSLLGGSNEKLFF	TRBV4-2	-	-	TRBJ1-4
TGTGCCAGCAGTTTAGAGGCTAACAGGGGCGGCCACGAGCAGTACTTC	CASSLEANRGGHEQYF	TRBV28	TRBD1	-	TRBJ2-7
TGTGCCAGCAGCTCATTGACTAGCGGGGGGCCCGGGGAGCTGTTTTTT	CASSSLTSGGPGELFF	TRBV13	TRBD2	-	TRBJ2-2
TGTGCCAGCATTACAATGGACAGGGACACAGATACGCAGTATTTT	CASITMDRDTDTQYF	TRBV2	TRBD1	-	TRBJ2-3
TGTGCCAGCAGCTTAGGGCAGCCATATGGCTACACCTTC	CASSLGQPYGYTF	TRBV13	-	-	TRBJ1-2
TGTGCTAGCAGCCCCTCCCCCGGACAGGGGCCCTACGAGCAGTACTTC	CASSPSPGQGPYEQYF	TRBV7-7	TRBD1	-	TRBJ2-7
TGTGCCAGCTCACCACAGGGGAGCTACGAGCAGTACTTC	CASSPQGSYEQYF	TRBV18	-	-	TRBJ2-7
TGCGCCAGCAGCCAAGATCCCAGCGGGAGGGCCCAGCAGTTCTTC	CASSQDPSGRAQQFF	TRBV4-3	TRBD2	-	TRBJ2-1
TGTGCCAGCAGTGTCGACAGGGGACGTGGCAATCAGCCCCAGCATTTT	CASSVDRGRGNQPQHF	TRBV2	TRBD1	few	TRBJ1-5
TGTGCCAGCAGCCTCCGGGACAGGGTCGACGAGCAGTACTTC	CASSLRDRVDEQYF	TRBV5-4	TRBD1	-	TRBJ2-7
TGTGCCAGCAGCCAATCACCGGGCTCTCGCTACACCTTC	CASSQSPGSRYTF	TRBV16	-	-	TRBJ1-2
TGTGCCAGTAGTCCTAGACGCTTACAAGAGACCCAGTACTTC	CASSPRRLQETQYF	TRBV19	-	-	TRBJ2-5
TGTGCCAGCAGCACGAGCACAGGGGAGGTCTGGGCAGATACGCAGTATTTT	CASSTSTGEVWADTQYF	TRBV27	-	-	TRBJ2-3
TGTGCCAGCAGTTTTTCCAGTCCTGAAGCTTTCTTT	CASSFSSPEAFF	TRBV28	-	once	TRBJ1-1
TGTGCCAGCAGCAGTAGCGGGGGGGATGAGCAGTTCTTC	CASSSSGGDEQFF	TRBV7-6	TRBD2	-	TRBJ2-1
TGTGCCAGCAGGGTCGGGGACAGGGGAAATCAGCCCCAGCATTTT	CASRVGDRGNQPQHF	TRBV28	TRBD1	few	TRBJ1-5
TGCGCCAGCAACACGGTCGCGGGAGCTTCCGAGCAGTACTTC	CASNTVAGASEQYF	TRBV4-1	TRBD2	-	TRBJ2-7
TGTGCCAGTACTCCGGCGGGGGTCTCCTACGAGCAGTACTTC	CASTPAGVSYEQYF	TRBV28	TRBD2	-	TRBJ2-7
TGTGCCAGCAGCGTCGCGATGTCCTACGAGCAGTACTTC	CASSVAMSYEQYF	TRBV9	-	-	TRBJ2-7
TGTGCCATCTGGACTAGCGGGTACACAGATACGCAGTATTTT	CAIWTSGYTDTQYF	TRBV6-1	TRBD2	-	TRBJ2-3
TGTGCCAGCAGTGGGACAGGGCTAGAGACCCAGTACTTC	CASSGTGLETQYF	TRBV2	TRBD1	-	TRBJ2-5
TGTGCCAGCAGCTTAACAGGGGGACTCACTGAAGCTTTCTTT	CASSLTGGLTEAFF	TRBV11-3	TRBD1	-	TRBJ1-1
TGCAGTGCTAGCGGGGGGAGTGAGCAGTTCTTC	CSASGGSEQFF	TRBV20-1	TRBD2	-	TRBJ2-1
TGCGCCAGCAGCTTTTCGGTGCAGGCCCACACAGATACGCAGTATTTT	CASSFSVQAHTDTQYF	TRBV5-1	-	-	TRBJ2-3
TGCGCCAGCAGCGAGGCGACAGGAGGAAACACCATATATTTT	CASSEATGGNTIYF	TRBV5-1	-	many	TRBJ1-3
TGTGCCAGCTCACCGGGGACCGACTACGAGCAGTACTTC	CASSPGTDYEQYF	TRBV18	-	-	TRBJ2-7
TGTGCCAGCAGGGATACCGGGACAGGGTATGAGCAGTTCTTC	CASRDTGTGYEQFF	TRBV2	TRBD1	-	TRBJ2-1
TGTGCCAGCAGCGGCTACGGGACAGTTGATGGCTACACCTTC	CASSGYGTVDGYTF	TRBV6-5	TRBD1	-	TRBJ1-2
TGTGCCAGCAGGGGTCCCGGGACAGGCTCCTACAATGAGCAGTTCTTC	CASRGPGTGSYNEQFF	TRBV21-1	-	many	TRBJ2-1
TGTGCCAGCAGTGTTCACAGGGGTTACAATGAGCAGTTCTTC	CASSVHRGYNEQFF	TRBV6-1	TRBD1	once	TRBJ2-1
TGCGCCAGCAGCTTGGGGGCAGGGTGGCCCCAAGAGACCCAGTACTTC	CASSLGAGWPQETQYF	TRBV5-1	-	-	TRBJ2-5
TGTGCCAGCAGTTTCCCCGAAGGGTCGCTGGGCTATGGCTACACCTTC	CASSFPEGSLGYGYTF	TRBV28	-	-	TRBJ1-2
TGTGCCAGCTCCCCAACGGGACAGGGTTCTTACGAGCAGTACTTC	CASSPTGQGSYEQYF	TRBV6-1	TRBD1	-	TRBJ2-7
TGTGCCACCCCGACAGGGTCTGAGCAGTACTTC	CATPTGSEQYF	TRBV19	TRBD1	few	TRBJ2-7
TGTGCCACCAGCAGAGGTGGCCTTGGCTCCTACGAGCAGTACTTC	CATSRGGLGSYEQYF	TRBV15	-	-	TRBJ2-7
TGTGCCAGCAGTCAAGCCGGGACTAGCGGGTCCTACGAGCAGTACTTC	CASSQAGTSGSYEQYF	TRBV6-1	TRBD2	-	TRBJ2-7
TGTGCCAGTAGTATAGCCCCCGGGACAGGGGAGGAAAAACTGTTTTTT	CASSIAPGTGEEKLFF	TRBV19	TRBD1	-	TRBJ1-4
TGTGCCAGCAGTGAACGTGACGCACCGCCAGATACGCAGTATTTT	CASSERDAPPDTQYF	TRBV25-1	-	-	TRBJ2-3
TGTGCCTGGAGCCACAGCACAGATACGCAGTATTTT	CAWSHSTDTQYF	TRBV30	-	-	TRBJ2-3
TGTGCCAGCAGCTTGCTGGAACAGGGCGGCCACGAGCAGTACTTC	CASSLLEQGGHEQYF	TRBV5-5	-	-	TRBJ2-7
TGTGCCATCACTGGGGGGTCCTCCTACGAGCAGTACTTC	CAITGGSSYEQYF	TRBV10-3	-	few	TRBJ2-7
TGTGCCACCACCCGGGGAGGGCTTAATGAAAAACTGTTTTTT	CATTRGGLNEKLFF	TRBV19	-	-	TRBJ1-4
TGCGCCAGCAGCTTGGGTCAGGAGAACACTGAAGCTTTCTTT	CASSLGQENTEAFF	TRBV5-1	-	-	TRBJ1-1